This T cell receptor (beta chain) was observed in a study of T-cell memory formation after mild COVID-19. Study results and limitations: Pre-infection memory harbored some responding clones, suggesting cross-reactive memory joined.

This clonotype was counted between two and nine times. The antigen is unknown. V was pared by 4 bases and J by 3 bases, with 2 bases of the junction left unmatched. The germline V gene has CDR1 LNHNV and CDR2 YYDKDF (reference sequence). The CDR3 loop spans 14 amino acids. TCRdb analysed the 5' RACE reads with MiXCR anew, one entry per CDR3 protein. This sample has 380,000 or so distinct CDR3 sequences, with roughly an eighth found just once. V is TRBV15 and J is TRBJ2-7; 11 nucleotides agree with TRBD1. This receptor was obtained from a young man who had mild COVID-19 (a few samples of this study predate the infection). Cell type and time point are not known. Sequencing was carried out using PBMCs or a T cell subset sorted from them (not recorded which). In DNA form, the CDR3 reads TGTGCCACCAGCACCGGGACAGGGGGCTACGAGCAGTACTTC. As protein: CATSTGTGGYEQYF.